The entry that follows covers one T cell receptor beta chain sequence. The CDR3 spans 14 residues. The germline V gene encodes CDR1 ENHRY and CDR2 SYGVKD. Trimming took 4 bases from V and 2 from J, leaving 12 bases between them. Time point defined: pre-treatment baseline. This specimen comes from a study of blood T cell dynamics during melanoma immunotherapy. The repertoire was sequenced with immunoSEQ multiplex PCR; TCRdb's copy has only in-frame clones and lacks some. Here the sample spans approximately 15,000 clones, 65% to 90% being singletons. Material: blood, obtained from a patient treated with checkpoint blockade. The TCR was taken from a human donor with melanoma. The rearrangement links TRBV10-3 to TRBJ2-7; D may be TRBD1 (5 bases). CDR3 coding DNA: TGTGCCATCAGTGTACAGGAGCAAGCCTACGAGCAGTACTTC. Translation: CAISVQEQAYEQYF.